This paragraph covers one TCR beta chain sequence. The junction differs from germline at one of its ends, possibly a read error. Primers used in a second PCR of roughly 6 to 11 cycles were a sample-barcoded 5' primer and a J-beta primer mix. TCRdb re-derived calls from the 5' RACE reads in MiXCR, one entry per CDR3 protein. The sample includes about 1.1 million distinct CDR3 sequences, roughly two fifths of them seen just once. The record originates from a study of blood T cells in healthy people across ages. The source is a man between 18 and 29 years old in good health. Sequencing was done on a sample of blood.

CDR3 nucleotides: TGTGCCAGCGGCCGGGACCAACGACTCAATGGGCAGTTCTTC. Its protein is CASGRDQRLNGQFF. V usage is TRBV6-5 and J usage is TRBJ2-1; D may be TRBD1 or TRBD2 (5 bases each). This CDR3 has 14 residues. Germline V gene sequence: CDR1 MNHEY, CDR2 SVGAGI.